Listed below are T cell receptor beta chains from one sample, sequenced in a study of Graves' ophthalmopathy and Graves' hyperthyroidism. Via MiXCR, TCRdb re-called the multiplex PCR reads, giving one row per CDR3 protein. The data contain just over 400,000 distinct CDR3 sequences, 20% to 25% of them singletons. Sequenced sample: peripheral blood. The receptor source for this set is a woman in her late teens or twenties with stable Graves' hyperthyroidism. Both conserved end residues are part of each CDR3. The D gene is left open where the match is weak. The listing skips clone size in some rows; elsewhere it reads once, few, many or a size class.

j_gene | d_gene | v_gene | abundance | CDR3nt | CDR3aa
TRBJ2-7 | . | TRBV28 | . | TGTGCCAGCAGTAAGGATTCCTACGATCAGTACTTC | CASSKDSYDQYF
TRBJ2-5 | . | TRBV11-2 | many | TGTGCCAGCAGCTTAGACACCCCCGGTGGCGAGACCCAGTACTTC | CASSLDTPGGETQYF
TRBJ2-5 | TRBD2 | TRBV28 | many | TGTGCCAGCACACTCCGCTTAGCGGGTCACCAAGAGACCCAGTACTTC | CASTLRLAGHQETQYF
TRBJ2-3 | . | TRBV12-3/TRBV12-4 | many | TGTGCCAGCAGTCCCCGTCGACCCCACACAGATACGCAGTATTTT | CASSPRRPHTDTQYF
TRBJ2-2 | . | TRBV18 | many | TGTGCCAGCTCACTCCAGGGGGGCGCCACCGGGGAGCTGTTTTTT | CASSLQGGATGELFF
TRBJ1-2 | . | TRBV6-5 | . | TGTGCCAGCAGTTACGAGGTTAACTATGGCTACACCTTC | CASSYEVNYGYTF
TRBJ2-5 | TRBD2 | TRBV7-9 | . | TGTGCCAGCAGCCTCAGAGGTCAGGGAGGGGAGACCCAGTACTTC | CASSLRGQGGETQYF
TRBJ1-3 | TRBD1 | TRBV12-3/TRBV12-4 | . | TGTGCCAGCAGTTCCGGGGACAGAGGAAACACCATATATTTT | CASSSGDRGNTIYF
TRBJ2-2 | TRBD2 | TRBV6-1 | . | TGTGCCAGCAGTGTACGCTCTAGCGGGAGAGAAACCGGGGAGCTGTTTTTT | CASSVRSSGRETGELFF
TRBJ2-7 | . | TRBV12-3/TRBV12-4 | once | TGTGCCAGCAGTCCCGGGAGCGAAGGGTCATACTACGAGCAGTACTTC | CASSPGSEGSYYEQYF
TRBJ1-1 | TRBD1 | TRBV20-1 | many | TGCAGTGCAACTGCAGGGGGCTATACTGAAGCTTTCTTT | CSATAGGYTEAFF
TRBJ2-7 | TRBD1 | TRBV4-1 | few | TGCGCCAGCAGCCAACTGACAGGGGGCGGGTACGAGCAGTACTTC | CASSQLTGGGYEQYF
TRBJ1-1 | . | TRBV30 | few | TGTGCCTGGAGTGGGGCTCGTCAGGCTTTCTTT | CAWSGARQAFF
TRBJ1-1 | . | TRBV5-1 | many | TGCGCCAGCAGCTCAACTCAGGGGATCCTCGAAGCTTTCTTT | CASSSTQGILEAFF
TRBJ2-7 | TRBD2 | TRBV27 | . | TGTGCCAGCAGTTTAAAACTAGCGGCTTTCTACGAGCAGTACTTC | CASSLKLAAFYEQYF
TRBJ2-5 | TRBD1 | TRBV29-1 | . | TGCAGCGTACGGGACAGTACTCAAGAGACCCAGTACTTC | CSVRDSTQETQYF
TRBJ1-1 | . | TRBV20-1 | many | TGCACCAGGACAGAGAACACTGAAGCTTTCTTT | CTRTENTEAFF
TRBJ2-4 | . | TRBV4-3 | many | TGCGCCAGCAGCCAAGTTTATACCGCAGGGATAGAGAACATTCAGTACTTC | CASSQVYTAGIENIQYF
TRBJ2-7 | . | TRBV25-1 | many | TGTGCCAGCAGTGGTACAGGTTTAAACGAGCAGTACTTC | CASSGTGLNEQYF
TRBJ2-2 | . | TRBV19 | many | TGTGCCAGTAGTCCTTGGAGGGACCTGAACACCGGGGAGCTGTTTTTT | CASSPWRDLNTGELFF